The 9 T cell receptor beta chains in this list originate from one sample, sequenced in a study of cytomegalovirus exposure and HLA in healthy donors. With 60 Vbeta and 13 Jbeta primers, the PCR was carried out. Generated by immunoSEQ multiplex PCR, the TCRdb table keeps only in-frame clones and is missing some. The repertoire holds around 100,000 clones, with less than 75% as singletons. The specimen was PBMCs. Every receptor here comes from a man aged 35-49 years in good health and CMV-seropositive.

About this clone itself: The same CDR3 is also encoded by other DNA sequences in this sample. The chain employs TRBV29-1 and TRBJ1-2, with 7 bases fitting TRBD1. The CDR3 is made up of 14 amino acids. Per the germline V gene, CDR1 is SQVTM and CDR2 is ANQGSEA. The trim removed 1 base at V and 0 bases at J, leaving 2 bases unmatched. CDR3 DNA: TGCAGCGTTGAAGGAGGGACAGCTAACTATGGCTACACCTTC. It encodes CSVEGGTANYGYTF.

This clone was recorded only once. The rearrangement uses TRBV6-6 and TRBJ2-7; D not resolved. CDR1 is MNHNY and CDR2 is SVGAGI in the germline V gene (reference sequence). The CDR3 length is 14 residues. V was trimmed by 3 bases and J by 6 bases, leaving 15 bases between them. CDR3 in amino acids: CASSYAPSSSEQYV. CDR3 DNA sequence: TGTGCCAGCAGTTATGCCCCCTCCAGCAGCGAGCAGTACGTC.

V and J are TRBV7-9 and TRBJ2-1, with D tentatively TRBD2 (7 bases). The germline gives CDR1 SEHNR, CDR2 FQNEAQ (reference sequence). Deletions cut 0 bases from V and 6 bases from J, with 15 bases between. The CDR3 loop spans 16 amino acids. The CDR3 loop is CASSLARGGRGNEQFF. The DNA of the CDR3 is TGTGCCAGCAGCTTAGCGAGGGGGGGCAGAGGCAATGAGCAGTTCTTC.

This clone has a count of ten or more. V usage is TRBV10-1 and J usage is TRBJ2-2; D perhaps matches TRBD1 (6 bases). Germline V gene lookup returns CDR1 WNHNN and CDR2 SYGVQD (reference sequence). The length of the CDR3 is 13 residues. CDR3 nucleotides: TGCGCAAAGCAGGGGTTGGAGTCCGGGGAGCTGTTTTTT. It translates to CAKQGLESGELFF.

The chain is built from TRBV7-9 and TRBJ2-7, with TRBD1 as a possible D gene (6 bases). Between the trimmed V and J ends, which lost 6 bases and 5 bases, there was a span of 14 bases. Germline loops: CDR1 SEHNR, CDR2 FQNEAQ (reference sequence). The CDR3 runs 13 residues. CDR3: CASSPPGQDEQYV. CDR3 coding DNA: TGTGCCAGCAGTCCCCCGGGACAAGACGAGCAGTACGTC.

This rearrangement joins TRBV19 to TRBJ2-2; D not resolved. Trimming stripped 5 bases from V and 1 base from J, with 14 bases between. CDR3 length: 16 amino acids. The germline V gene encodes CDR1 LNHDA and CDR2 SQIVND (reference sequence). CDR3 protein: CASSAQFHLNTGELFF. In DNA form, the CDR3 reads TGTGCCAGTAGTGCACAATTTCACCTGAACACCGGGGAGCTGTTTTTT. The full variable domain, in which reference TRBV19 and TRBJ2-2 provide the parts outside the CDR3, is DGGITQSPKYLFRKEGQNVTLSCEQNLNHDAMYWYRQDPGQGLRLIYYSQIVNDFQKGDIAEGYSVSREKKESFPLTVTSAQKNPTAFYLCASSAQFHLNTGELFFGEGSRLTVL.

This chain uses TRBV11-2 with TRBJ2-1, with TRBD2 matching over 7 bases. Germline CDR1 is SGHAT and CDR2 is FQNNGV. The CDR3 sequence is 18 residues long. The V gene end was trimmed by 5 bases and the J gene end by 5 bases; junction bases not matched to a gene: 18. CDR3 bases: TGTGCCAGCAGCAACCCGTTCCGTAAGCGGGATTTGGACAATGAGCAGTTCTTC. As protein: CASSNPFRKRDLDNEQFF. The whole variable domain, remainder taken from reference TRBV11-2 and TRBJ2-1, is EAGVAQSPRYKIIEKRQSVAFWCNPISGHATLYWYQQILGQGPKLLIQFQNNGVVDDSQLPKDRFSAERLKGVDSTLKIQPAKLEDSAVYLCASSNPFRKRDLDNEQFFGPGTRLTVL.

This chain connects TRBV5-1 to TRBJ2-7, with a weak D call TRBD2 (6 bases). Germline CDR1 reads SGHRS; CDR2 reads YFSETQ. Trimming removed 0 bases from V and 5 bases from J, with 15 bases in between. The CDR3 sequence is 15 residues long. The chain's CDR3 is CASSLGLAGIDEQYF. CDR3 coding DNA: TGCGCCAGCAGCTTGGGTCTCGCGGGAATCGACGAGCAGTACTTC.

The chain has TRBV5-6 and TRBJ1-5; 7 bases fit TRBD1. The CDR3 runs 16 residues. J gave up 2 bases and V 4 bases, and 9 bases lay outside the gene matches. Per the germline V gene, CDR1 is SGHDT and CDR2 is YYEEEE. The CDR3 loop reads CASSKYPQGGNQPQHF. The CDR3 nucleotides are TGTGCCAGCAGCAAGTACCCCCAGGGGGGCAATCAGCCCCAGCATTTT.